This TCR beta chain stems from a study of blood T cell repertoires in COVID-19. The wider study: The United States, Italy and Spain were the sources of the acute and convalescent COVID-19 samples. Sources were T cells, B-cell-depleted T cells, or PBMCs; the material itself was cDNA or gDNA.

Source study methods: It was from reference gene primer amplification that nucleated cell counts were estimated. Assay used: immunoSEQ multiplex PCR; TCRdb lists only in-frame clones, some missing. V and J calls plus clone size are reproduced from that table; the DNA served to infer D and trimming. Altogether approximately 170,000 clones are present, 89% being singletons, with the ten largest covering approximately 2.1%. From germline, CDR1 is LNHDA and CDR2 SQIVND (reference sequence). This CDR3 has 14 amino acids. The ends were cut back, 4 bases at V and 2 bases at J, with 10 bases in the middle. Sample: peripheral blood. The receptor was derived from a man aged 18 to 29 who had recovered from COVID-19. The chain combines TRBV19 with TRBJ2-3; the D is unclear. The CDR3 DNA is TGTGCCAGTAGTACCAGCCGGGTCACAGATACGCAGTATTTT. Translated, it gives CASSTSRVTDTQYF.